This TCR beta chain was sequenced in a study of OX40 agonist ivuxolimab in advanced cancers. For the study at large: Those enrolled were less than 85% male, with a mean age of 60 years and ages from roughly 23 to 80. Partial responses occurred in three patients (one hepatocellular carcinoma, two cutaneous melanoma).

Trimming removed 3 bases from V and 2 bases from J; junction bases left unmatched: 6. Germline values: CDR1 MNHEY, CDR2 SMNVEV (reference sequence). This CDR3 is 16 amino acids long. Findings of the study overall: The study observed clonal expansion of CD4+ and CD8+ blood T cells by week 6 at 0.1 to 3.0 mg/kg. The study did not work out the antigen specificity of the expanded peripheral T cells.

Using immunoSEQ multiplex PCR, the repertoire was profiled, and TCRdb retains in-frame clones only, with some absent. The sample holds 17,000 or so clones, roughly 78% seen once. In regard to this clone: Its specificity is not known.

The sequenced sample was CD4+ or CD8+ T cells sorted from blood, obtained in a trial of the OX40 agonist ivuxolimab. The V call is TRBV27, the J call TRBJ1-5, with 8 bases identical to TRBD1. This sequence was found in an adult with an advanced solid tumor such as melanoma, head and neck, liver or kidney cancer. The CDR3 region is CASSLTGEGGNQPQHF. CDR3 DNA: TGTGCCAGCAGTTTGACAGGGGAGGGCGGCAATCAGCCCCAGCATTTT.